A single count supports the clone carrying this TCR beta chain. Its antigen is not known. J was trimmed by 1 base and V by 5 bases; bases with no gene match: 5. The germline V gene has CDR1 SEHNR and CDR2 FQNEAQ (reference sequence). The CDR3 runs to 14 residues. The data originate from a study of CD8+CD57+ T cells in acquired aplastic anemia. Study information: Mean yield of DNA from sorted CD4+ and CD8+ cells was approximately 3 ug.

The template used for profiling TCR beta VDJ and CDR3 was genomic DNA. TCRdb passed the reads through MiXCR, listing each CDR3 protein once. The sample lists about 170,000 distinct CDR3 sequences, around 40% occurring once. Study-wide results and caveats: Significant differences in CD8+ Simpson's diversity were not observed between patients and controls. A set of 25 to 30 CD8+ CDR3 sequences was shared between patients and controls, and these sequences appeared highly expressed in patients.

The TCR comes from a human donor in good health. The rearrangement uses TRBV7-9 and TRBJ2-7, with 7 bases fitting TRBD2. Sequencing used sorted CD4+, CD8+, or CD8+CD57+ T cells (not recorded which) from PBMCs. The CDR3 protein is CASSTGTNSYEQYF. As DNA, the CDR3 is TGTGCCAGCAGCACGGGGACTAATTCCTACGAGCAGTACTTC.